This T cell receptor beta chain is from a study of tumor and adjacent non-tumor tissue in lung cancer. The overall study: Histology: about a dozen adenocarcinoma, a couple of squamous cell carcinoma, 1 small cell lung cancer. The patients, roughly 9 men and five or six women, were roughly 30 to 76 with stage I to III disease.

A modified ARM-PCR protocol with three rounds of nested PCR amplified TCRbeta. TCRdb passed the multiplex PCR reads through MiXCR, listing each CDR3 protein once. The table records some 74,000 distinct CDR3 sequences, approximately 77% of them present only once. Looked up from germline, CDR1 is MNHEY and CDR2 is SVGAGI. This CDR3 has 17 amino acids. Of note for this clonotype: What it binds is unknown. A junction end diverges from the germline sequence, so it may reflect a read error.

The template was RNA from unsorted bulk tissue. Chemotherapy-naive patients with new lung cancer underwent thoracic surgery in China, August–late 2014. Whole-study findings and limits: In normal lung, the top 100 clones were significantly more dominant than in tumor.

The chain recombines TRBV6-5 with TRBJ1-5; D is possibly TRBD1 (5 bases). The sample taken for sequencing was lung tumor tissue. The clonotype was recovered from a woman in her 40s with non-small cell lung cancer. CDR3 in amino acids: CASSPQWSGLCNQPQHF. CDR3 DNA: TGTGCCAGCAGCCCACAGTGGTCAGGGTTATGTAATCAACCCCAGCATTTT.